This entry lists 6 T cell receptor beta chains sequenced from one sample in a study of beta chain features in type 1 diabetes. Study-level points and caveats: Moderately but significantly shorter TCRB CDR3s were found in Type 1 diabetes patients in all four CD4+ subsets.

These receptors have no known antigen. Reverse transcription of all isolated RNA meant that expressed TCRB transcripts were sequenced. The method was immunoSEQ multiplex PCR; TCRdb's version includes in-frame clones alone and lacks a portion of them. This table has a few hundred thousand clones, about a fifth appearing once. The material sequenced was naive CD4+ T cells from blood. Receptors originate from a woman aged 40-49 years with type 1 diabetes.

V and J are TRBV7-2 and TRBJ2-7, with 7 bases fitting TRBD2. The germline CDR1 and CDR2 sequences are SGHTA and FQGNSA. V shed 1 base, J shed 0 bases, and the junction held 9 bases outside the gene matches. The CDR3 spans 17 residues. CDR3 in amino acids: CASSLDGSGASSYEQYF. In DNA, the CDR3 is TGTGCCAGCAGCTTAGATGGGAGCGGGGCTAGCTCCTACGAGCAGTACTTC.

This clone came up a few times. This chain's CDR3 is CASSWDRRYQETQYF. CDR3 coding DNA: TGTGCCAGCAGTTGGGACAGGAGGTACCAAGAGACCCAGTACTTC. The V gene is TRBV28, the J gene TRBJ2-5, with TRBD1 matching 8 bases. This CDR3 is 15 amino acids long. J was trimmed by 0 bases and V by 4 bases; bases with no gene match: 4. The germline V gene encodes CDR1 MDHEN and CDR2 SYDVKM.

The genes are TRBV28 and TRBJ1-1; maybe TRBD1 (6 bases). The CDR3 extends over 14 amino acids. V was pared by 7 bases and J by 6 bases, with 18 bases between. The germline V gene encodes CDR1 MDHEN and CDR2 SYDVKM. The CDR3 loop reads CASTSQGLVAEAFF. The DNA of the CDR3 is TGTGCCAGCACCTCGCAGGGGTTAGTCGCTGAAGCTTTCTTT.

This clone was counted between two and nine times. This CDR3 reads CASSLFGATESNEQFF. Here the CDR3 DNA reads TGCGCCAGCAGCTTGTTTGGGGCTACAGAGAGCAATGAGCAGTTCTTC. The chain couples TRBV5-1 to TRBJ2-1, with D possibly being TRBD1 (5 bases). Germline V gene lookup returns CDR1 SGHRS and CDR2 YFSETQ. The CDR3 is 16 residues long. V gave up 1 base and J gave up 6 bases, with 17 bases separating them.

This clone was seen only a few times. The CDR3 loop reads CASSLGQPYGYTF. Written as DNA, the CDR3 is TGTGCCAGCAGTTTAGGGCAACCTTATGGCTACACCTTC. The rearrangement joins TRBV28 to TRBJ1-2; D not certain. In germline, CDR1 is MDHEN, CDR2 SYDVKM. This CDR3 comprises 13 residues. The V end was cut by 2 bases, the J end by 5 bases, with 9 bases between.

The chain combines TRBV19 with TRBJ1-1; D unresolved. CDR3 size: 18 residues. The germline V gene encodes CDR1 LNHDA and CDR2 SQIVND (reference sequence). V gave up 5 bases and J gave up 0 bases, with 22 bases separating them. The CDR3 protein is CASSPLEGFGWMNTEAFF. CDR3 nucleotides: TGTGCCAGTAGTCCCCTAGAGGGATTCGGATGGATGAACACTGAAGCTTTCTTT.